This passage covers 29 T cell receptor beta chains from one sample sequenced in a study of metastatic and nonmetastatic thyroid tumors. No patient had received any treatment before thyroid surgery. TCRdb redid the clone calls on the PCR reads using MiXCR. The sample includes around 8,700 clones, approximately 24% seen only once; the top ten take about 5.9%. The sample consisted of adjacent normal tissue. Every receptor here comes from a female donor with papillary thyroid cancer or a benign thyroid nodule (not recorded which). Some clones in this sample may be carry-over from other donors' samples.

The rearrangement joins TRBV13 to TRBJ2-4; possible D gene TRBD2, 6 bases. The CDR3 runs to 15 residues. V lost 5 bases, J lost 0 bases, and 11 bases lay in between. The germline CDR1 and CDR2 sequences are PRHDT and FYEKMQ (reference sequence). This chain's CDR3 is CASSRGLLAKNIQYF. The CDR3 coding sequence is TGTGCCAGCAGCCGAGGACTATTAGCCAAAAACATTCAGTACTTC. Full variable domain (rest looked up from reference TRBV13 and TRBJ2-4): AAGVIQSPRHLIKEKRETATLKCYPIPRHDTVYWYQQGPGQDPQFLISFYEKMQSDKGSIPDRFSAQQFSDYHSELNMSSLELGDSALYFCASSRGLLAKNIQYFGAGTRLSVL.

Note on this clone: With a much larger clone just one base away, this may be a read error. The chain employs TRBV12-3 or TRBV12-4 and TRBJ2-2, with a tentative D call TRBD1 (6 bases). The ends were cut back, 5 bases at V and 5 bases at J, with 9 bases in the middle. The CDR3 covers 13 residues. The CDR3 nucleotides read TGTGCCAGCAGTGGGACACAAACCGGGGAGCTGTTTTTT. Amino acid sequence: CASSGTQTGELFF.

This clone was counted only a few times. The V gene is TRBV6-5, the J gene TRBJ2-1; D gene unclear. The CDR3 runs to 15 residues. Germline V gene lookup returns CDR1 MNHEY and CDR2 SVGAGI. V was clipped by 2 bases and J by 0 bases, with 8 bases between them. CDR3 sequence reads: CASSYDSSSYNEQFF. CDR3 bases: TGTGCCAGCAGTTACGACTCTAGCTCCTACAATGAGCAGTTCTTC.

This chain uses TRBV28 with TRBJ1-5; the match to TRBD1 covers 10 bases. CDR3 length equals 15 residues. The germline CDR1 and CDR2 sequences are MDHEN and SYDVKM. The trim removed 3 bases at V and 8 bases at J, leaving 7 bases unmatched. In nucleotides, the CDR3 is TGTGCCAGCAGTTTGCCGACAGGGGGCGTGGAGCCCCAGCATTTT. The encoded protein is CASSLPTGGVEPQHF.

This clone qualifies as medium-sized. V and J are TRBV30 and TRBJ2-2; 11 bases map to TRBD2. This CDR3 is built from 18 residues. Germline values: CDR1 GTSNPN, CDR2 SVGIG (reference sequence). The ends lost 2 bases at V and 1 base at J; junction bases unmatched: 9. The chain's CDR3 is CAWSLYLTSGGNTGELFF. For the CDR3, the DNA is TGTGCCTGGAGTTTATACCTCACTAGCGGGGGGAACACCGGGGAGCTGTTTTTT. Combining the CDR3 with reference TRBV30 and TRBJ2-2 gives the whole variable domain SQTIHQWPATLVQPVGSPLSLECTVEGTSNPNLYWYRQAAGRGLQLLFYSVGIGQISSEVPQNLSASRPQDRQFILSSKKLLLSDSGFYLCAWSLYLTSGGNTGELFFGEGSRLTVL.

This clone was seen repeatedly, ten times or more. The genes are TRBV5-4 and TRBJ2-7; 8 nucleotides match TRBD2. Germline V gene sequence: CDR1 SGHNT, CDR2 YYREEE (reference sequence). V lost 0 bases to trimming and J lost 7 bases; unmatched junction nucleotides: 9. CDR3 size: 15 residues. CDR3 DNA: TGTGCCAGCAGCTTGGCCGGGGGGGCAGGGCGGGAGCAGTACTTC. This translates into CASSLAGGAGREQYF.

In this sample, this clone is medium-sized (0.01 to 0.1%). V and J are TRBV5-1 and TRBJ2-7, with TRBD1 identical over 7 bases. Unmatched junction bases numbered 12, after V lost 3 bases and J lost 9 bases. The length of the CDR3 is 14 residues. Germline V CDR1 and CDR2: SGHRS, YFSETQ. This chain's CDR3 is CASSSGQEPTRQYF. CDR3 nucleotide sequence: TGCGCCAGCAGCTCCGGACAGGAGCCTACGAGGCAGTACTTC.

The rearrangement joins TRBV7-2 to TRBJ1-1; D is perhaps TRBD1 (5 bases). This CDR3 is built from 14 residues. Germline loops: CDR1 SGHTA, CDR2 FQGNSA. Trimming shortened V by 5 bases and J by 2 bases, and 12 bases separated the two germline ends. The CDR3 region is CASSLGGANTEAFF. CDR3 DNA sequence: TGTGCCAGCAGCCTAGGAGGGGCTAACACTGAAGCTTTCTTT.

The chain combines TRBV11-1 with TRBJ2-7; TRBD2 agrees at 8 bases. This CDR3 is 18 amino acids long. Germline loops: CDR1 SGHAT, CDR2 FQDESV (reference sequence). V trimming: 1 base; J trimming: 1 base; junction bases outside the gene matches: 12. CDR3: CASSLVFPSSGSSYEQYF. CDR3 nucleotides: TGTGCCAGCAGCTTAGTCTTCCCCAGCAGCGGGAGTTCCTACGAGCAGTACTTC.

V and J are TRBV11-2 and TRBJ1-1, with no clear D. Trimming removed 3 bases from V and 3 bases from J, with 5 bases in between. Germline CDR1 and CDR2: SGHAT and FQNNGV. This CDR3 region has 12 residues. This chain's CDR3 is CASSFMYTEAFF. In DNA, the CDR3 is TGTGCCAGCAGCTTTATGTACACTGAAGCTTTCTTT.

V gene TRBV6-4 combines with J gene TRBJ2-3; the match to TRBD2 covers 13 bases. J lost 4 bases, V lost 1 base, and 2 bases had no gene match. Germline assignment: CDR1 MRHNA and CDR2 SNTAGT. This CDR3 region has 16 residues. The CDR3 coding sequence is TGTGCCAGCAGTGACTTGACTAGCGGGAGGCCAGATACGCAGTATTTT. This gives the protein CASSDLTSGRPDTQYF.

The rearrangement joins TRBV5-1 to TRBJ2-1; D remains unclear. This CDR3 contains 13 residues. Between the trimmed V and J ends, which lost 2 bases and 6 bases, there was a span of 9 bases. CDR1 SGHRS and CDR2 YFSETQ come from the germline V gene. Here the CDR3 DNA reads TGCGCCAGCAGCTTATTCCCCGGCAATGAGCAGTTCTTC. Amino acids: CASSLFPGNEQFF.

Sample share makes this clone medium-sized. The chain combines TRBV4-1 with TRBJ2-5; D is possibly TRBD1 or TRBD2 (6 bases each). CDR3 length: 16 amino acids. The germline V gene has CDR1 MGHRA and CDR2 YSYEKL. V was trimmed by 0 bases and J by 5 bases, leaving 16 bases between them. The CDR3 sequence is CASSQDRGVVRETQYF. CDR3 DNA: TGCGCCAGCAGCCAAGATAGGGGGGTAGTGCGGGAGACCCAGTACTTC.

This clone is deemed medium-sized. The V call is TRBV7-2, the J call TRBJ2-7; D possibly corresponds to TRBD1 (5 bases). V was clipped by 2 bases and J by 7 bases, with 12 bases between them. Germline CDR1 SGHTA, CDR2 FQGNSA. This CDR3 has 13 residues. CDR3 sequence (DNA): TGTGCCAGCAGCTTACAGGGAATCGGGGAGCAGTACTTC. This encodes CASSLQGIGEQYF. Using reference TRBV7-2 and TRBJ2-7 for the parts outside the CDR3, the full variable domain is GAGVSQSPSNKVTEKGKDVELRCDPISGHTALYWYRQSLGQGLEFLIYFQGNSAPDKSGLPSDRFSAERTGGSVSTLTIQRTQQEDSAVYLCASSLQGIGEQYFGPGTRLTVT.

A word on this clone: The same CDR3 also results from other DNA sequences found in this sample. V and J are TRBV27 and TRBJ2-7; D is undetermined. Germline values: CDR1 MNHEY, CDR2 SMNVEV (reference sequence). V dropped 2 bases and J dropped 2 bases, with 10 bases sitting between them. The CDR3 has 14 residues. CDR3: CASSLGGTAYEQYF. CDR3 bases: TGTGCCAGCAGTTTAGGCGGTACAGCCTACGAGCAGTACTTC.

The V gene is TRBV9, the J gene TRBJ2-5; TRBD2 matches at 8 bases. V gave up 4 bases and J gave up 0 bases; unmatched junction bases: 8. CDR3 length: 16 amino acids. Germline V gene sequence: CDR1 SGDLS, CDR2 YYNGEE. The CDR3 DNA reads TGTGCCAGCAGCAACAGCGGGGGCCGTGACCAAGAGACCCAGTACTTC. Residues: CASSNSGGRDQETQYF.

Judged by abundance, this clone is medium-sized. DNA of the CDR3: TGTGCCATCAGTGAGTCGACAACATTTGGAGCTTTCTTT. Amino acid sequence: CAISESTTFGAFF. V gene TRBV10-3 combines with J gene TRBJ1-1; D is undetermined. Germline CDR1 is ENHRY and CDR2 is SYGVKD. Between the trimmed V and J ends, which lost 0 bases and 10 bases, there was a span of 12 bases. CDR3 length equals 13 residues.

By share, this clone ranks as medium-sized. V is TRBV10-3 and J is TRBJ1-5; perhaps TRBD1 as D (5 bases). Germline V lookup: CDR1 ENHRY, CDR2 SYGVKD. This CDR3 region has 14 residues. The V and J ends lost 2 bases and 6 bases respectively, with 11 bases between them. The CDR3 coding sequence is TGTGCCATCAGTGAGAGAGGGGCTGGTCAGCCCCAGCATTTT. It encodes CAISERGAGQPQHF.

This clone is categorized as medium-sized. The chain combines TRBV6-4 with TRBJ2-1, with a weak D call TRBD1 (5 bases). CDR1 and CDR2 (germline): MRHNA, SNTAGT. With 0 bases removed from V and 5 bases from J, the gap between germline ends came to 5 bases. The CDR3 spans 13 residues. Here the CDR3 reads CASSDSDNNEQFF. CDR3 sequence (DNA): TGTGCCAGCAGTGACTCGGACAACAATGAGCAGTTCTTC.

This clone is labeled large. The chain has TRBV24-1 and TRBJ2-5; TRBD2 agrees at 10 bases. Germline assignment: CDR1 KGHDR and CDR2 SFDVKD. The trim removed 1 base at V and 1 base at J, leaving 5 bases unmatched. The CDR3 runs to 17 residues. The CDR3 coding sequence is TGTGCCACCAGTGATTTTAGCCTAGCGGGGGCCCAAGAGACCCAGTACTTC. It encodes CATSDFSLAGAQETQYF.

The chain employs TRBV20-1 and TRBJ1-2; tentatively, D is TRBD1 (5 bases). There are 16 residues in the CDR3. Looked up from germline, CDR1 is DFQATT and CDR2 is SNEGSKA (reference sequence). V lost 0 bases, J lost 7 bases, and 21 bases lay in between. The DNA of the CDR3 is TGCAGTGCTAGAGATCGGGGGGAGGGTCGGTCGAGTGGCTACACCTTC. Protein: CSARDRGEGRSSGYTF.

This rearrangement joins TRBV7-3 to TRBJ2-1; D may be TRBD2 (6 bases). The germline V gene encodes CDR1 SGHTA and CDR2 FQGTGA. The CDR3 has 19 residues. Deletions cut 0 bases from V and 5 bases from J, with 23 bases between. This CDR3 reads CASSLTEGSLDRYNNEQFF. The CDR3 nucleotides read TGTGCCAGCAGCTTAACGGAGGGCAGTCTCGACCGATATAACAATGAGCAGTTCTTC.

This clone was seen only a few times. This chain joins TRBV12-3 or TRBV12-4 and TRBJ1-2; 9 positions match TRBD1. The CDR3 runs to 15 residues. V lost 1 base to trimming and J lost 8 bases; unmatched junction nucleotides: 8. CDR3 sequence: CASSLVVTGGEGYTF. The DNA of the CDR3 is TGTGCCAGCAGTTTAGTAGTGACAGGGGGTGAGGGCTACACCTTC.

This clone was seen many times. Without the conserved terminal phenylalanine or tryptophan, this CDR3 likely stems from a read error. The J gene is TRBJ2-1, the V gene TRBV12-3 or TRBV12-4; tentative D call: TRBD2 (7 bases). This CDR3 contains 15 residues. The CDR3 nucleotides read TGTGCCGGCAGTTTATCCGGACTAGGGGGAGGTGAGCAGTTCCTC. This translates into CAGSLSGLGGGEQFL.

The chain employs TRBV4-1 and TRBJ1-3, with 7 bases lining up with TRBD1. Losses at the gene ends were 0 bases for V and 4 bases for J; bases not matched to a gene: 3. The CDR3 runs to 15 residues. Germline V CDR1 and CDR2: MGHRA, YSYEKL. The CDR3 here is CASSQDRGTGNTIYF. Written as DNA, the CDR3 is TGCGCCAGCAGCCAAGACAGGGGGACAGGAAACACCATATATTTT.

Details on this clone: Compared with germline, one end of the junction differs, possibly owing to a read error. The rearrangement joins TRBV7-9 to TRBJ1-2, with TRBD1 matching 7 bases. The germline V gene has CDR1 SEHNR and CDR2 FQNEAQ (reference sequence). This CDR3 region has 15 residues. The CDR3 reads CAISLGSTGMEVYIF. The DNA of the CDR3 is TGTGCCATCAGCTTAGGGTCGACAGGGATGGAGGTCTACATCTTC.

CDR3 nucleotide sequence: TGTGCCAGCAGCTTATTAGCGGGGGGGACCACAGATACGCAGTATTTT. Translation: CASSLLAGGTTDTQYF. The genes are TRBV11-2 and TRBJ2-3; TRBD2 agrees at 11 bases. The CDR3 loop spans 16 amino acids. In germline, CDR1 is SGHAT, CDR2 FQNNGV. Trimming took 2 bases from V and 2 from J; bases not matched to a gene: 3. Full variable domain (missing parts from reference TRBV11-2 and TRBJ2-3): EAGVAQSPRYKIIEKRQSVAFWCNPISGHATLYWYQQILGQGPKLLIQFQNNGVVDDSQLPKDRFSAERLKGVDSTLKIQPAKLEDSAVYLCASSLLAGGTTDTQYFGPGTRLTVL.

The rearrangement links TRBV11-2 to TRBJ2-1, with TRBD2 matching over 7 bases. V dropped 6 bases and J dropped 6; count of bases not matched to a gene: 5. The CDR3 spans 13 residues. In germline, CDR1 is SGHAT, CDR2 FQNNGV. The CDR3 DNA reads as TGTGCCAGCAGTCGTACTAGCGTCAATGAGCAGTTCTTC. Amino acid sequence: CASSRTSVNEQFF.

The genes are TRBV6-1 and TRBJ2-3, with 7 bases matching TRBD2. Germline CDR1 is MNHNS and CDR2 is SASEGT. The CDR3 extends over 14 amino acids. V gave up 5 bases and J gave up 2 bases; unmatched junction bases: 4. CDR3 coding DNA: TGTGCCAGCAGTTCCGGGAGGCTCACAGATACGCAGTATTTT. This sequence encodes CASSSGRLTDTQYF.